The sequence of this T cell receptor beta chain was determined in a study of blood T cell repertoires in COVID-19. Germline CDR1 is LGHDT and CDR2 is YNNKEL (reference sequence). V shed 3 bases and J 0 bases; nucleotides not matched to a gene: 9. The CDR3 extends over 19 amino acids. Produced via immunoSEQ multiplex PCR; TCRdb's table is partial and in-frame only. Among approximately 250,000 clones listed, roughly 90% were seen once. The chain has TRBV3-1 (or the pseudogene TRBV3-2) and TRBJ1-5; 12 nucleotides align to TRBD1. The sample comprised PBMCs or T cells enriched from blood (not recorded which). The receptor's source is a man aged 40-55 years who had been exposed to COVID-19. The CDR3 bases are TGTGCCAGCAGCCAGACCGGGACAGGGGGCTCCTATAGCAATCAGCCCCAGCATTTT. It translates to CASSQTGTGGSYSNQPQHF.